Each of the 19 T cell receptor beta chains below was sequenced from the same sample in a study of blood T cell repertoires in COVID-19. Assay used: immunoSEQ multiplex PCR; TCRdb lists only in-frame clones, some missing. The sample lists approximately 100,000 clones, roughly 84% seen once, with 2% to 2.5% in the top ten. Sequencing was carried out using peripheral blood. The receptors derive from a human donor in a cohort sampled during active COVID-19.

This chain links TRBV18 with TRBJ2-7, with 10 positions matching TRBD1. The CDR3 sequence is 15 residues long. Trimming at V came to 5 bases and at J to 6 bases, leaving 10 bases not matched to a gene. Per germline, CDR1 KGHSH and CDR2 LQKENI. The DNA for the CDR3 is TGTGCCAGCTCAATCCCCGGGACAGGGGTGGTCGAGCAGTACTTC. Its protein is CASSIPGTGVVEQYF.

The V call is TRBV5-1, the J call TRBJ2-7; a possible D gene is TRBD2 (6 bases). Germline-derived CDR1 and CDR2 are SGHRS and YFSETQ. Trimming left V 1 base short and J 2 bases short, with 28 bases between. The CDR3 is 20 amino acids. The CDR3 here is CASSLTSWQGSDGGAYEQYF. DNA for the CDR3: TGCGCCAGCAGCTTGACGTCTTGGCAGGGAAGTGACGGGGGAGCCTACGAGCAGTACTTC.

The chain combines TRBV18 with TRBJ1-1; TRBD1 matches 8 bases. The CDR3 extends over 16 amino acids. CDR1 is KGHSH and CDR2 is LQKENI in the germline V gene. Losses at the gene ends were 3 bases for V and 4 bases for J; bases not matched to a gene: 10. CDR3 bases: TGTGCCAGCTCACCGACATCGACAGGGGTGGGCACTGAAGCTTTCTTT. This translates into CASSPTSTGVGTEAFF.

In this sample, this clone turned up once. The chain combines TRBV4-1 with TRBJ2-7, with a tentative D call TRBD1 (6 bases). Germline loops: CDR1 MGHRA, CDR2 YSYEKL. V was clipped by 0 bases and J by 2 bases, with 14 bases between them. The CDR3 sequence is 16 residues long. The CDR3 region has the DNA TGCGCCAGCAGCCAAGATGGGACAAGGCCCCCCTACGAGCAGTACTTC. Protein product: CASSQDGTRPPYEQYF.

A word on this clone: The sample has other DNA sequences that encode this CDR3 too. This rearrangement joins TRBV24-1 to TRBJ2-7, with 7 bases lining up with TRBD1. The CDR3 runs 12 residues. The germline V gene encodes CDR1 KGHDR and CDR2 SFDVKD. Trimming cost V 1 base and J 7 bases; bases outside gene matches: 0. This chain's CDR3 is CATSDFRGEQYF. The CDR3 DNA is TGTGCCACCAGTGATTTCAGGGGGGAGCAGTACTTC.

This CDR3 is CASSYHDRDTEAFF. DNA for the CDR3: TGCGCCAGCAGCTACCACGACAGAGATACTGAAGCTTTCTTT. The chain combines TRBV5-1 with TRBJ1-1, with D perhaps TRBD1 (5 bases). The CDR3 has 14 residues. Trimming removed 3 bases from V and 5 bases from J, with 14 bases in between. CDR1 and CDR2 (germline): SGHRS, YFSETQ.

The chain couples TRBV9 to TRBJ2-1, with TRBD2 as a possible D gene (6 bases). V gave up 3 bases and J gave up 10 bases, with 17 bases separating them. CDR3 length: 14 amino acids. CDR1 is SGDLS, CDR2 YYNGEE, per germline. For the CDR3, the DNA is TGTGCCAGCAGCGCCCAGACTAGTTCCGGGGAGCAGTTCTTC. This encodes CASSAQTSSGEQFF. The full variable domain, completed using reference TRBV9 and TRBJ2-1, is DSGVTQTPKHLITATGQRVTLRCSPRSGDLSVYWYQQSLDQGLQFLIQYYNGEERAKGNILERFSAQQFPDLHSELNLSSLELGDSALYFCASSAQTSSGEQFFGPGTRLTVL.

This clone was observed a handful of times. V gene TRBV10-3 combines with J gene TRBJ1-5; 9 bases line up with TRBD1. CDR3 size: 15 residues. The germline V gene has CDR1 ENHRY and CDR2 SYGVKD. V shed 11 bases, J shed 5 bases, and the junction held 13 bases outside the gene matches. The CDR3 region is CAVRPGQGGDQPQHF. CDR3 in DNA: TGTGCCGTTAGACCGGGACAGGGAGGGGATCAGCCCCAGCATTTT.

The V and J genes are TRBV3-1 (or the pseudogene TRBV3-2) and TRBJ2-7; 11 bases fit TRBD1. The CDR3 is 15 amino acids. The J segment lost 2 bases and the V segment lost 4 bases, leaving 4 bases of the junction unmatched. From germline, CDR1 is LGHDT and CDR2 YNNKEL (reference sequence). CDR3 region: CASSLTDRGPYEQYF. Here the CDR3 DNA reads TGTGCCAGCAGCCTTACGGACAGGGGGCCCTACGAGCAGTACTTC.

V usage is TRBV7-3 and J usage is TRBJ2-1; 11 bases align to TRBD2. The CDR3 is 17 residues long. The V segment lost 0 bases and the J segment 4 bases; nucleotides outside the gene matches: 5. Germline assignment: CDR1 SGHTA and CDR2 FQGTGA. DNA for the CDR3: TGTGCCAGCAGCTTAACCTCCGGGACTAGCGGTTACAATGAGCAGTTCTTC. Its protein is CASSLTSGTSGYNEQFF.

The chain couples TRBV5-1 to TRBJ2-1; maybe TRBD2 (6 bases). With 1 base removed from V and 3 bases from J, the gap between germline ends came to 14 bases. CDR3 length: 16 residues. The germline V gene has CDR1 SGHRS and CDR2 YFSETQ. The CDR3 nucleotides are TGCGCCAGCAGCTTGAGCGGGCAGGAGGGCTACAATGAGCAGTTCTTC. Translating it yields CASSLSGQEGYNEQFF.

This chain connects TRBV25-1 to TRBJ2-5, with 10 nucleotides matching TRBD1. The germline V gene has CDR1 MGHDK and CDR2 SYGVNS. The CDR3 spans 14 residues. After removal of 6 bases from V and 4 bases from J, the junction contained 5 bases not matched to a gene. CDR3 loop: CASRPGQGTETQYF. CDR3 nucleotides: TGTGCCAGCAGACCGGGACAGGGGACAGAGACCCAGTACTTC.

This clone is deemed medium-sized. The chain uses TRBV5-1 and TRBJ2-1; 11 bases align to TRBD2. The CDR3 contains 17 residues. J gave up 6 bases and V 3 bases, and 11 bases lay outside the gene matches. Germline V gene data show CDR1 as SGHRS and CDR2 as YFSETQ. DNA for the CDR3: TGCGCCAGCAGCTCCTATTTGACTAGCGGGGTTGGCAATGAGCAGTTCTTC. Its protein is CASSSYLTSGVGNEQFF. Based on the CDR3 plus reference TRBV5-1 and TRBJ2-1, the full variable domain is KAGVTQTPRYLIKTRGQQVTLSCSPISGHRSVSWYQQTPGQGLQFLFEYFSETQRNKGNFPGRFSGRQFSNSRSEMNVSTLELGDSALYLCASSSYLTSGVGNEQFFGPGTRLTVL.

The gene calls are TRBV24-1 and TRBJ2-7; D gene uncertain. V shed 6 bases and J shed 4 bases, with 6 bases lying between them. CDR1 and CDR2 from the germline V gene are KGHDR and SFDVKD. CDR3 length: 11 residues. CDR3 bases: TGTGCCACCAGTTACGGGTACGAGCAGTACTTC. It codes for CATSYGYEQYF.

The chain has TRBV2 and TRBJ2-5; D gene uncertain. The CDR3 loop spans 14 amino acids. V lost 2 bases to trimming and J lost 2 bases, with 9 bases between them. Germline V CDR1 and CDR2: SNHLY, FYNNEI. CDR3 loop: CASSERQTQETQYF. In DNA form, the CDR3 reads TGTGCCAGCAGTGAAAGGCAGACACAAGAGACCCAGTACTTC.

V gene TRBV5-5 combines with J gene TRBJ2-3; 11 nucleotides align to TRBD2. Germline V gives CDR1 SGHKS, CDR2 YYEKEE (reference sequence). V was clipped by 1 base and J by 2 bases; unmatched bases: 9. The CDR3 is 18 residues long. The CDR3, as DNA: TGTGCCAGCAGCTTGCCCTCTTTAGCGGGGGGGTACACAGATACGCAGTATTTT. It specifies CASSLPSLAGGYTDTQYF.

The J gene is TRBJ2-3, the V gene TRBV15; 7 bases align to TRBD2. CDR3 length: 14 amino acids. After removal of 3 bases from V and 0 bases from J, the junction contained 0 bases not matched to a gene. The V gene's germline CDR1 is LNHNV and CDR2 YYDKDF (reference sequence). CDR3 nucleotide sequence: TGTGCCACCAGCAGTAGCGGGAGCACAGATACGCAGTATTTT. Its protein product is CATSSSGSTDTQYF.

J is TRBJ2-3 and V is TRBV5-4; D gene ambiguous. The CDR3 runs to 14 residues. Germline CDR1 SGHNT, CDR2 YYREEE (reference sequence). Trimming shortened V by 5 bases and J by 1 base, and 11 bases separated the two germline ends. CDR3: CASSSPTGTDTQYF. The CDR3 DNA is TGTGCCAGCAGTTCCCCCACAGGCACAGATACGCAGTATTTT.

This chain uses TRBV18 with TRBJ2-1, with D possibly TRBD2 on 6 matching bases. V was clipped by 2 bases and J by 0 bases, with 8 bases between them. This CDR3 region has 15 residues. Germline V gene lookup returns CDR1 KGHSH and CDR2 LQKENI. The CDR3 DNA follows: TGTGCCAGCTCACCAGCGGGATTCTCCTACAATGAGCAGTTCTTC. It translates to CASSPAGFSYNEQFF.